This TCR beta chain originates from a study of T cells in Graves' hyperthyroidism and ophthalmopathy. Study-wide context: Pretreatment peripheral blood was obtained at initial diagnosis.

With 5 bases removed from V and 3 bases from J, the gap between germline ends came to 25 bases. The CDR3 sequence is 18 residues long. Germline V gene data show CDR1 as SGHVS and CDR2 as FQNEAQ. This clonotype was seen a few times. TCR beta CDR3 sequences were amplified from RNA transcripts. HTBI primers drove first-round RT-PCR of the TCR CDR3. Each CDR3 protein gets one entry after TCRdb re-called the multiplex PCR reads with MiXCR. The sample lists a few hundred thousand distinct CDR3 sequences; around 14% were seen once. V and J are TRBV7-8 and TRBJ1-1; a possible D gene is TRBD1 (5 bases). The sequence was obtained from a woman aged 25 to 39 with Graves' hyperthyroidism. The sequenced sample was blood. The CDR3 sequence is CASSRRKSGRETYTEAFF. The CDR3 DNA reads as TGTGCCAGCAGCCGCCGAAAGTCAGGCAGGGAGACGTACACTGAAGCTTTCTTT.